The clone carrying this TCR beta chain was detected many times. The TCRbeta library was prepared with unique molecular identifiers. TCRdb ran MiXCR on the PCR reads and lists one entry per CDR3 protein. The sample records over 400,000 distinct CDR3 sequences, 9.5% to 15% being singletons. This entry comes from a study of T-cell reconstitution after alpha-beta-depleted transplantation in children. Germline CDR1 is SEHNR and CDR2 is FQNEAQ (reference sequence). V was clipped by 4 bases and J by 5 bases; unmatched bases: 1. The CDR3 is made up of 14 amino acids. This TCR came from a human donor who donated a stem cell graft to a child with combined immunodeficiency. The material sequenced was PBMCs from the stem cell graft donor, taken from the stem cell graft. This chain uses TRBV7-9 with TRBJ1-5; 11 nucleotides align to TRBD1. CDR3 protein: CASSSGQGDQPQHF. For the CDR3, the DNA is TGTGCCAGCAGCTCGGGACAGGGGGATCAGCCCCAGCATTTT.